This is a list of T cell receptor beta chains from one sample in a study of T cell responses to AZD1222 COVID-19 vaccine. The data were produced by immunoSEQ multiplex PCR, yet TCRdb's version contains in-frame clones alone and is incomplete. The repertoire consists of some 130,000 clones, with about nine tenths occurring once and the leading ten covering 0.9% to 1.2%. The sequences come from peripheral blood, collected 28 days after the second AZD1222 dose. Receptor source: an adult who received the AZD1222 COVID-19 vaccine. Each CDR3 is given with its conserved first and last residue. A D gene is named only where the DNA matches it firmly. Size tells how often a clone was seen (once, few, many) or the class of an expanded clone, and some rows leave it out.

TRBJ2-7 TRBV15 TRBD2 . TGTGCCACCACAGGACTAGCGGGCGACGAGCAGTACTTC CATTGLAGDEQYF
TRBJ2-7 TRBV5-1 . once TGCGCCAGCAGCTTGGGTAGTGATCTGTTGTACTTC CASSLGSDLLYF
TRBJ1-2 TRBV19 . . TGTGCCAGTAGTATAGAGGTGCAGGTCTATGGCTACACCTTC CASSIEVQVYGYTF
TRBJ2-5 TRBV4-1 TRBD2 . TGCGCCAGCAGCCAGACTAGCGGGAACGCGGAGACCCAGTACTTC CASSQTSGNAETQYF
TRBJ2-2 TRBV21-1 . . TGTGCCAGCAGGGTAACAGGCGGGGAGCTGTTTTTT CASRVTGGELFF
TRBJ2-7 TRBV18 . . TGTGCCAGCTCACGTGACCGGGAGAAATATTACGAGCAGTACTTC CASSRDREKYYEQYF
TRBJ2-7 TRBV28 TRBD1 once TGTGCCAGCAGTTCTACTGACAGGGTCGGCGGCGAGCAGTACTTC CASSSTDRVGGEQYF
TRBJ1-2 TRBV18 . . TGTGCCAGCTCACCCGGGCCTAACTATGGCTACACCTTC CASSPGPNYGYTF
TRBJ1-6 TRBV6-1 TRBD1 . TGTGCCAGCACCCGGGGTGGACAGGGCAATTCACCCCTCCACTTT CASTRGGQGNSPLHF
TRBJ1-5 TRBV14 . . TGTGCCAGCAGCCCCGGGGGGTCGCAGCCCCAGCATTTT CASSPGGSQPQHF
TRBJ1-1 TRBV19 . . TGTGCCAGTAGTATGGTATCTACACTTCACGAAGCTTTCTTT CASSMVSTLHEAFF
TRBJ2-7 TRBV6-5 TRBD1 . TGTGCCAGCACAGAGGGGGCGACCTACGAGCAGTACTTC CASTEGATYEQYF
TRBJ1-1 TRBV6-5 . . TGTGCCAGCAGTTACTACAGGGTAGGGGGCACTGAAGCTTTCTTT CASSYYRVGGTEAFF
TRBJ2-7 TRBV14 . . TGTGCCAGCAGCCAATTCCTGATCTACGAGCAGTACTTC CASSQFLIYEQYF
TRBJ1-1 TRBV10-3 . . TGTGCCATCAGGGAGTTGAACACTGAAGCTTTCTTT CAIRELNTEAFF
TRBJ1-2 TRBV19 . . TGTGCCAGTAGTATAAAGGGAACCTATGGCTACACCTTC CASSIKGTYGYTF
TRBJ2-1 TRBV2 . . TGTGCCAGCAGAGGACCCTACAATGAGCAGTTCTTC CASRGPYNEQFF
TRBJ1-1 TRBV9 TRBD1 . TGTGCCAGCAGCGCCATCGACAGGGGAAACACTGAAGCTTTCTTT CASSAIDRGNTEAFF